Described below is a single T cell receptor (beta chain) sequence and its context. The sample comes from a study of blood T cell repertoires in COVID-19. CDR1 and CDR2 from the germline V gene are LGHNA and YSLEER. The CDR3 consists of 18 residues. Trimming shortened V by 0 bases and J by 3 bases, and 17 bases separated the two germline ends. In the authors' methods: By means of reference gene primer amplification, nucleated cell counts were estimated. Sequencing used immunoSEQ multiplex PCR; TCRdb keeps in-frame clones, though not all of them. Clonal size and the V and J genes are those of that table, whereas D and trimming came from the DNA. The sample holds about 33,000 clones; 88% are singletons and the top ten take 6.3%.

This clonotype was obtained from a human donor in a cohort sampled during active COVID-19. Sequences were obtained from peripheral blood. The chain combines TRBV4-3 with TRBJ1-4, with D perhaps matching TRBD1 (5 bases). The CDR3 loop reads CASSQDSMGTRANEKLFF. For the CDR3, the DNA is TGCGCCAGCAGCCAAGATTCCATGGGGACTCGGGCTAATGAAAAACTGTTTTTT.